This TCR beta chain was profiled in a study of cytomegalovirus exposure and HLA in healthy donors. The CDR3 runs 14 residues. Germline CDR1 and CDR2: SGHTA and FQGNSA. Trimming took off 3 bases at V and 5 bases at J, with 12 bases between the two ends. Overall study findings and caveats: Specificity for CMV antigens was confirmed in vitro for a few of the CMV-associated chains. Researchers catalogued some 160 TCR beta chains as cytomegalovirus-associated.

On this clone itself: What it recognizes is unknown.

With 60 Vbeta and 13 Jbeta primers, the PCR was carried out. Generated by immunoSEQ multiplex PCR, the TCRdb table keeps only in-frame clones and is missing some. The profile covers 160,000 or so clones, with approximately 81% appearing a single time and 0.8% to 1.3% taken by the ten largest. Sequencing was done on a sample of PBMCs. The rearrangement uses TRBV7-2 and TRBJ2-3; tentative D call: TRBD1 (5 bases). This TCR was sampled from a man younger than 40 in good health and CMV-seronegative. The DNA for the CDR3 is TGTGCCAGCAGCTTTAGCAGGGCAGGAGATACGCAGTATTTT. Translated: CASSFSRAGDTQYF.